This entry concerns a single T cell receptor (beta chain). V lost 2 bases, J lost 5 bases, and 6 bases lay in between. This CDR3 region has 13 residues. Germline lookup yields CDR1 MNHEY and CDR2 SVGEGT. As originally analysed: By means of reference gene primer amplification, nucleated cell counts were estimated. Clones were sequenced by immunoSEQ multiplex PCR, and TCRdb holds only the in-frame ones, with some missing. V and J calls and clone size are those listed in that table; D and trimming were worked out from the DNA. The data contain some 19,000 clones, under 90% of them seen just once; the ten biggest clones take up about 6%. These data belong to a study of blood T cell repertoires in COVID-19. Study as a whole: Samples came from the United States, Italy and Spain, spanning acute and convalescent COVID-19. The analysed material was cDNA or gDNA that came from T cells, B-cell-depleted T cells, or PBMCs.

The sequenced sample was peripheral blood. J is TRBJ2-2 and V is TRBV6-2 or TRBV6-3, with D maybe TRBD2 (5 bases). This clonotype was sampled from a human donor in a cohort sampled during active COVID-19. In DNA, the CDR3 is TGTGCCAGCAGTTACAGGGAGACCGGGGAGCTGTTTTTT. Translating it yields CASSYRETGELFF.